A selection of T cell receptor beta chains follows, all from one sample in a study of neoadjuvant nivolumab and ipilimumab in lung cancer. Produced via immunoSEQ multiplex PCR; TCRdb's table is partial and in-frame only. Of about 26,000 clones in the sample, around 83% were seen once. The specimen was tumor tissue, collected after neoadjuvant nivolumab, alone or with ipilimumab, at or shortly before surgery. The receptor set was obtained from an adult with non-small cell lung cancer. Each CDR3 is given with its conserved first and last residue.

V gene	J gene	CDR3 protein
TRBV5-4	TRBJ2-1	CASSRTEVGWQFF
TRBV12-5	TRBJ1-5	CASGFGGGMGQPQHF
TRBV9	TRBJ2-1	CASSVSSGGGNEQFF
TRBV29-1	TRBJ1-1	CSVDRTGGTEAFF
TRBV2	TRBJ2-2	CASRRGVTGELFF
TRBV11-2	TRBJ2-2	CASSLRLGGPGELFF
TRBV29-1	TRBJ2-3	CSVAPRGAGGTDTQYF
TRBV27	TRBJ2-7	CASRAYRETYEQYF
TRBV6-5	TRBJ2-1	CASSYGGNVIYEQFF
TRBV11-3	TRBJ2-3	CASSRREVADTQYF
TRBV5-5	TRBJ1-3	CASRGQALSGNTIYF
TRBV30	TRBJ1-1	CAWSLMNTEAFF
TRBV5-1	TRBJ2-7	CASSQDPASLEQYF
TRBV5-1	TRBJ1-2	CASTPGQTTANYGYTF
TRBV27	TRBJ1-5	CASSPEREAGGLYSNQPQHF
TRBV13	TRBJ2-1	CASSPGQGEGNEQFF
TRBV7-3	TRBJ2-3	CASSSSGRVGDTQYF
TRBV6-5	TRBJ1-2	CASRESGAYSYGYTF
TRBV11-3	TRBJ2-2	CASSRGQGLTGELFF
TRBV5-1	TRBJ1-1	CASSGTGTNVEAFF
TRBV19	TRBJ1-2	CASSIDRGGYGYTF
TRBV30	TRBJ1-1	CAWNWGLNTEAFF
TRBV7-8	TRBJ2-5	CASSFAGEETQYF
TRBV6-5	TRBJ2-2	CASSLLAGGGGELFF
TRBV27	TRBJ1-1	CASGTGLEAFF
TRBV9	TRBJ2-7	CASSVREGREQYF
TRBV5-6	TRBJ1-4	CASSLRGRTANEKLFF
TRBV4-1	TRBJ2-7	CASSQDPLGSSYEQYF
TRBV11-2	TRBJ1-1	CASSQRDAGAFF
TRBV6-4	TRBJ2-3	CASRDIVTDTQYF
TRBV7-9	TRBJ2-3	CASSLSGGFRTDTQYF
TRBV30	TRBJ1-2	CAWRTGGYGYTF
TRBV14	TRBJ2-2	CASSRSNTGELFF
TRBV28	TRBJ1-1	CASSSQVPNTEAFF
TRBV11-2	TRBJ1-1	CASSPPTGYTEAFF
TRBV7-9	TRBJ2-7	CASSLWTNYEQYF
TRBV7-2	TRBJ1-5	CASSQGRQQPQHF
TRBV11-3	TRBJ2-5	CASSWGPGTQYF